A single sample is the source of the 26 T cell receptor beta chains below, sequenced in a study of blood T cell repertoires in COVID-19. Assay used: immunoSEQ multiplex PCR; TCRdb lists only in-frame clones, some missing. This sample has tens of thousands of clones, with roughly 80% found just once. The sample consisted of peripheral blood. The source is an elderly man with active or convalescent COVID-19.

The chain is built from TRBV4-3 and TRBJ2-5; 7 bases are shared with TRBD2. Germline CDR1 is LGHNA and CDR2 is YSLEER. V gave up 0 bases and J gave up 2 bases; unmatched junction bases: 6. The CDR3 runs to 16 residues. The CDR3: CASSQDWRRGQETQYF. DNA for the CDR3: TGCGCCAGCAGCCAAGATTGGAGGCGGGGGCAAGAGACCCAGTACTTC.

This chain joins TRBV15 and TRBJ2-5, with D possibly being TRBD1 (5 bases). The CDR3 contains 13 residues. Germline loops: CDR1 LNHNV, CDR2 YYDKDF (reference sequence). The germline V and J ends were trimmed by 4 bases and 5 bases, with 11 bases remaining between them. The CDR3 coding sequence is TGTGCCACCAGCACGGCCAGGGTCGAGACCCAGTACTTC. This translates into CATSTARVETQYF.

The chain carries TRBV7-9 and TRBJ2-2, with 7 bases aligning to TRBD1. Germline trimming cut 5 bases from V and 7 bases from J; bases unmatched to any gene: 7. The CDR3 extends over 14 amino acids. The germline gives CDR1 SEHNR, CDR2 FQNEAQ (reference sequence). CDR3 loop: CASSTDRTNGELFF. The DNA for the CDR3 is TGTGCCAGCAGCACGGACAGGACGAACGGGGAGCTGTTTTTT.

V usage is TRBV7-8 and J usage is TRBJ1-3; D gene ambiguous. The CDR3 extends over 16 amino acids. Between the trimmed V and J ends, which lost 1 base and 0 bases, there was a span of 10 bases. The germline V gene has CDR1 SGHVS and CDR2 FQNEAQ. CDR3 sequence (DNA): TGTGCCAGCAGCTTAGGGGCAGCAACCTCTGGAAACACCATATATTTT. This translates into CASSLGAATSGNTIYF.

V usage is TRBV23-1 and J usage is TRBJ1-1; 7 nucleotides line up with TRBD1. TRBV23-1 is labeled an ORF, and its function is uncertain. This CDR3 has 16 residues. Trimming cost V 6 bases and J 5 bases; bases outside gene matches: 15. CDR3 coding DNA: TGCGCCAGCAGGCTAATCAACAGGGGACTGCGGACTGAAGCTTTCTTT. Residues: CASRLINRGLRTEAFF.

The J gene is TRBJ2-7, the V gene TRBV12-5; 8 bases line up with TRBD1. Germline-derived CDR1 and CDR2 are LGHNT and FRNRAP. The CDR3 runs 15 residues. Trimming cost V 2 bases and J 6 bases; bases outside gene matches: 9. The CDR3, as DNA: TGTGCTAGTGGTTTGACCGGGGCAGGGGGCGTCGAGCAGTACTTC. It translates to CASGLTGAGGVEQYF.

The J gene is TRBJ1-5, the V gene TRBV2; 8 bases map to TRBD1. CDR3 length: 16 amino acids. V trimming: 7 bases; J trimming: 0 bases; junction bases outside the gene matches: 8. Germline V gene data show CDR1 as SNHLY and CDR2 as FYNNEI. CDR3: CASKGNRGYSNQPQHF. The CDR3 DNA reads TGTGCCAGCAAAGGGAACAGGGGGTATAGCAATCAGCCCCAGCATTTT.

The rearrangement uses TRBV3-1 (or the pseudogene TRBV3-2) and TRBJ1-4; no firm D call. V shed 4 bases and J shed 0 bases, with 9 bases lying between them. The CDR3 covers 15 residues. CDR1 is LGHDT, CDR2 YNNKEL, per germline (reference sequence). CDR3 residues: CASSPGASTNEKLFF. The CDR3, as DNA: TGTGCCAGCAGCCCTGGAGCGTCAACTAATGAAAAACTGTTTTTT.

The chain links TRBV6-5 to TRBJ2-2, with D possibly matching TRBD2 (7 bases). The CDR3 consists of 15 residues. V shed 8 bases and J shed 5 bases, with 18 bases lying between them. The germline CDR1 and CDR2 sequences are MNHEY and SVGAGI. CDR3 sequence: CASLGLGGRTGELFF. In DNA form, the CDR3 reads TGTGCCAGCCTAGGTCTCGGGGGGCGGACCGGGGAGCTGTTTTTT.

This chain links TRBV14 with TRBJ2-3; a possible D gene is TRBD2 (5 bases). The CDR3 extends over 11 amino acids. Germline assignment: CDR1 SGHDN and CDR2 FVKESK. V was shortened by 7 bases and J by 7 bases, with 9 bases between the two germline ends. The CDR3 nucleotides read TGTGCCAGCAAAACGGGGTATACGCAGTATTTT. Translated, it gives CASKTGYTQYF.

A single count supports this clone. This chain connects TRBV7-2 to TRBJ1-1; D perhaps matches TRBD1 (5 bases). Germline CDR1 and CDR2: SGHTA and FQGNSA. This CDR3 is 14 amino acids long. The V and J ends lost 5 bases and 6 bases respectively, with 16 bases between them. CDR3 coding DNA: TGTGCCAGCAGCGTCAGGGCATTAGGGGCTGAAGCTTTCTTT. Translated, it gives CASSVRALGAEAFF.

This chain uses TRBV19 with TRBJ1-2, with D perhaps TRBD1 (6 bases). V gave up 4 bases and J gave up 7 bases, with 13 bases separating them. CDR3 length: 13 amino acids. In germline, CDR1 is LNHDA, CDR2 SQIVND (reference sequence). This CDR3 reads CASSNSGTTGYTF. The CDR3 bases are TGTGCCAGTAGTAACTCCGGGACAACTGGCTACACCTTC.

The rearrangement links TRBV5-6 to TRBJ1-5; 8 bases agree with TRBD1. Trimming took 3 bases from V and 4 from J; bases not matched to a gene: 3. CDR3 length: 14 amino acids. Germline V gene lookup returns CDR1 SGHDT and CDR2 YYEEEE. DNA for the CDR3: TGTGCCAGCAGCTCCACAGGGGGGAATCAGCCCCAGCATTTT. The encoded protein is CASSSTGGNQPQHF.

V and J are TRBV5-1 and TRBJ2-2, with 8 bases lining up with TRBD2. J lost 4 bases, V lost 7 bases, and 9 bases had no gene match. This CDR3 comprises 15 residues. In germline, CDR1 is SGHRS, CDR2 YFSETQ. The CDR3 coding sequence is TGCGCCAGCGATGCGGGGGGTTCATTCACCGGGGAGCTGTTTTTT. This gives the protein CASDAGGSFTGELFF.

This chain uses TRBV19 with TRBJ2-3; the match to TRBD1 covers 8 bases. Germline CDR1 reads LNHDA; CDR2 reads SQIVND (reference sequence). The CDR3 has 16 residues. Losses at the gene ends were 1 base for V and 3 bases for J; bases not matched to a gene: 6. CDR3 sequence reads: CASSIGSTGGTDTQYF. The DNA of the CDR3 is TGTGCCAGTAGTATAGGTTCTACAGGGGGTACAGATACGCAGTATTTT.

This rearrangement joins TRBV30 to TRBJ2-2, with TRBD2 matching over 9 bases. The ends lost 0 bases at V and 3 bases at J; junction bases unmatched: 8. Germline lookup yields CDR1 GTSNPN and CDR2 SVGIG (reference sequence). This CDR3 comprises 17 residues. Here the CDR3 reads CAWSVPPAGGDTGELFF. In nucleotides, the CDR3 is TGTGCCTGGAGTGTACCTCCAGCGGGGGGAGACACCGGGGAGCTGTTTTTT.

This clone has just one count. The chain links TRBV11-3 to TRBJ2-5, with TRBD2 matching 13 bases. The CDR3 consists of 16 residues. Trimming cost V 5 bases and J 2 bases; bases outside gene matches: 5. CDR1 is SGHNT and CDR2 is YENEEA in the germline V gene. CDR3 nucleotide sequence: TGTGCCAGCAGCATCCGACTAGCGGGGGGACAAGAGACCCAGTACTTC. As protein: CASSIRLAGGQETQYF.

The CDR3 loop is CATAYGHSSQPQHF. DNA for the CDR3: TGTGCCACTGCTTATGGACACAGCTCGCAGCCCCAGCATTTT. The chain carries TRBV19 and TRBJ1-5, with D maybe TRBD1 (5 bases). V lost 10 bases, J lost 7 bases, and 20 bases lay in between. The germline gives CDR1 LNHDA, CDR2 SQIVND (reference sequence). This CDR3 has 14 amino acids. Full variable domain (missing parts from reference TRBV19 and TRBJ1-5): DGGITQSPKYLFRKEGQNVTLSCEQNLNHDAMYWYRQDPGQGLRLIYYSQIVNDFQKGDIAEGYSVSREKKESFPLTVTSAQKNPTAFYLCATAYGHSSQPQHFGDGTRLSIL.

This clone was detected ten times or more. The gene calls are TRBV7-9 and TRBJ1-4; TRBD1 matches at 7 bases. J gave up 7 bases and V 6 bases, and 11 bases lay outside the gene matches. This CDR3 spans 15 amino acids. Germline CDR1 reads SEHNR; CDR2 reads FQNEAQ (reference sequence). CDR3 sequence (DNA): TGTGCCAGCAGGCCGACCGGGACAGAGACTGAAAAACTGTTTTTT. It codes for CASRPTGTETEKLFF.

V gene TRBV6-5 combines with J gene TRBJ2-7; possible D gene TRBD2, 6 bases. The CDR3 sequence is 14 residues long. Between the trimmed V and J ends, which lost 6 bases and 2 bases, there was a span of 14 bases. Germline V gives CDR1 MNHEY, CDR2 SVGAGI. The CDR3 is CASRRGTGAYEQYF. DNA for the CDR3: TGTGCCAGCAGACGTGGGACTGGGGCCTACGAGCAGTACTTC.

This chain uses TRBV3-1 (or the pseudogene TRBV3-2) with TRBJ2-5, with 7 bases aligning to TRBD2. The CDR3 contains 14 residues. The germline V gene has CDR1 LGHDT and CDR2 YNNKEL (reference sequence). With V trimmed by 3 bases and J by 7 bases, 8 bases remained unmatched. The chain's CDR3 is CASSQGGIERTQYF. CDR3 coding DNA: TGTGCCAGCAGCCAGGGAGGGATCGAGAGGACCCAGTACTTC.

The chain combines TRBV3-1 (or the pseudogene TRBV3-2) with TRBJ2-2; D possibly corresponds to TRBD2 (5 bases). V was trimmed by 1 base and J by 3 bases, leaving 12 bases between them. This CDR3 region has 16 residues. Germline V gene sequence: CDR1 LGHDT, CDR2 YNNKEL (reference sequence). For the CDR3, the DNA is TGTGCCAGCAGCCAAGGGGTGAGCGGACACACCGGGGAGCTGTTTTTT. It yields the protein CASSQGVSGHTGELFF.

This clone was seen a few times. The V and J genes are TRBV19 and TRBJ1-6; D perhaps matches TRBD1 (5 bases). Germline CDR1 is LNHDA and CDR2 is SQIVND (reference sequence). The CDR3 has 16 amino acids. Trimming stripped 1 base from V and 7 bases from J, with 14 bases between. This CDR3 reads CASSIGDSLGNSPLHF. DNA for the CDR3: TGTGCCAGTAGTATAGGTGACAGCCTGGGGAATTCACCCCTCCACTTT.

The chain couples TRBV21-1 to TRBJ2-7; TRBD1 is taken as the D call from the table, unchecked against the DNA. TRBV21-1 is assigned pseudogene status. This CDR3 has 15 residues. The CDR3 loop reads CASSGRTRGSYEQYF. The CDR3, as DNA: TGTGCCAGCAGCGGACGGACAAGGGGCTCCTACGAGCAGTACTTC.

This clone was found once. This chain uses TRBV6-2 or TRBV6-3 with TRBJ1-5, with a possible D match to TRBD1 (5 bases). There are 15 residues in the CDR3. V shed 5 bases and J shed 1 base, with 12 bases lying between them. The germline gives CDR1 MNHEY, CDR2 SVGEGT. The CDR3 sequence is CASSQIGGSNQPQHF. CDR3 in DNA: TGTGCCAGCAGTCAAATCGGGGGGAGCAATCAGCCCCAGCATTTT.

This sequence joins TRBV4-3 and TRBJ1-2; D is uncertain. Germline V gene lookup returns CDR1 LGHNA and CDR2 YSLEER. There are 15 residues in the CDR3. V lost 0 bases, J lost 2 bases, and 10 bases lay in between. This CDR3 reads CASSQDSGRNYGYTF. The CDR3 DNA reads TGCGCCAGCAGCCAAGATTCCGGGAGAAACTATGGCTACACCTTC.